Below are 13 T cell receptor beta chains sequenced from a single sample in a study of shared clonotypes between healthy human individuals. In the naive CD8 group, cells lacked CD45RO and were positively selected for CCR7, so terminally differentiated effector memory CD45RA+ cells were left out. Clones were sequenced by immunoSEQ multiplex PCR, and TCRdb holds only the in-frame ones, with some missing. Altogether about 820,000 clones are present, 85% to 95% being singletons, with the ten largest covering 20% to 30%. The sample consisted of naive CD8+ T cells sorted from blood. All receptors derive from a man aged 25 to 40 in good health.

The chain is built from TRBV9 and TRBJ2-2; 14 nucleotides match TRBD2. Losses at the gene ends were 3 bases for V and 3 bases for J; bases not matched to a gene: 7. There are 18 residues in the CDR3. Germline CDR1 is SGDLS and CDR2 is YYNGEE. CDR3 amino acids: CASSDPGTSGSDTGELFF. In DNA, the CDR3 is TGTGCCAGCAGCGATCCGGGGACTAGCGGGAGTGACACCGGGGAGCTGTTTTTT.

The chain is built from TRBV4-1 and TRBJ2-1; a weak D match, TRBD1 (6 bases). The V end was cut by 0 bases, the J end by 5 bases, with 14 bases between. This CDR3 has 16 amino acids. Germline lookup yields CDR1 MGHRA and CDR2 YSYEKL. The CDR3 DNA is TGCGCCAGCAGCCAAGACCTCGGACAGCTCAACAATGAGCAGTTCTTC. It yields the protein CASSQDLGQLNNEQFF.

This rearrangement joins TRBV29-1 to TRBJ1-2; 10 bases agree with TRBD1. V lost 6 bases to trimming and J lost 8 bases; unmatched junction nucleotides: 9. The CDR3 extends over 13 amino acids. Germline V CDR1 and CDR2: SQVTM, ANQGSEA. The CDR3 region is CSVPDRGTAGYTF. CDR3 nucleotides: TGCAGCGTACCGGACAGGGGGACGGCCGGCTACACCTTC.

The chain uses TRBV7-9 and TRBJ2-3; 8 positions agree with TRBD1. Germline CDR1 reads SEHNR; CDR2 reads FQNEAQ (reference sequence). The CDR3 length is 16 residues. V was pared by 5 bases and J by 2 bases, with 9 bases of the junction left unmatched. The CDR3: CASSPAGTGATDTQYF. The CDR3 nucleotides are TGTGCCAGCAGCCCGGCCGGGACAGGTGCCACAGATACGCAGTATTTT.

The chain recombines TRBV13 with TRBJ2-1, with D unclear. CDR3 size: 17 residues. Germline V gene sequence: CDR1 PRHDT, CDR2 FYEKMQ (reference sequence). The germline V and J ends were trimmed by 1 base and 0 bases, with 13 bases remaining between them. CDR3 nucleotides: TGTGCCAGCAGCTTAGTAGGCCGGGCAAGCTCCTACAATGAGCAGTTCTTC. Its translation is CASSLVGRASSYNEQFF.

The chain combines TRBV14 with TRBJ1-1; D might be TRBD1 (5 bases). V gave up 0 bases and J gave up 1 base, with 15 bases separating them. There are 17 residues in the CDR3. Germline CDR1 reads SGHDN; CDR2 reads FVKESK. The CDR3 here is CASSQDWLGTENTEAFF. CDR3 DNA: TGTGCCAGCAGCCAAGATTGGTTGGGGACCGAGAACACTGAAGCTTTCTTT.

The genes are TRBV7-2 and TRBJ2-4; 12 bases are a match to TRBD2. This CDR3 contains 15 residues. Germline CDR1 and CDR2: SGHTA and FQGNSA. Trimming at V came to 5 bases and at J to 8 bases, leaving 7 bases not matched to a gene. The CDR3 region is CASSLGLAGLYIQYF. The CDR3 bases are TGTGCCAGCAGCCTCGGACTAGCGGGATTGTACATTCAGTACTTC.

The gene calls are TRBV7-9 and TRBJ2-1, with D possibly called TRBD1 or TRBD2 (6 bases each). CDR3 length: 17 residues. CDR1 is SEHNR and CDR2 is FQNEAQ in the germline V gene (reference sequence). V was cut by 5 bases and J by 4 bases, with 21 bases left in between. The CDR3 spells CASSPPGGGVGYNEQFF. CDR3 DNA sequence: TGTGCCAGCAGCCCGCCTGGGGGCGGGGTGGGTTACAATGAGCAGTTCTTC.

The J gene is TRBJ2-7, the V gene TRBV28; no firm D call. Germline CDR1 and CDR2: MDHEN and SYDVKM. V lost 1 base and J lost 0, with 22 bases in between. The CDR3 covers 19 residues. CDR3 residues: CASSLLPSNSKFSSYEQYF. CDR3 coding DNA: TGTGCCAGCAGTTTATTGCCCTCGAACTCGAAATTTAGCTCCTACGAGCAGTACTTC.

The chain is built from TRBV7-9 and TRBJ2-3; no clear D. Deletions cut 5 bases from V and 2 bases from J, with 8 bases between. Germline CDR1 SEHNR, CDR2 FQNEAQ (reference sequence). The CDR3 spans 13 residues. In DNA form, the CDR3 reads TGTGCCAGCAGCCCGGAAAACACAGATACGCAGTATTTT. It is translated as CASSPENTDTQYF.

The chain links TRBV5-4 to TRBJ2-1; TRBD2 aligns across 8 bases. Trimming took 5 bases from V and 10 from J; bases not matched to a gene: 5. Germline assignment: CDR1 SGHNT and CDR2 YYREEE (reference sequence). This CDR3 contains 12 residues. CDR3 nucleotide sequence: TGTGCCAGCAGTGCGGGGGGCACGGAGCAGTTCTTC. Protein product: CASSAGGTEQFF.

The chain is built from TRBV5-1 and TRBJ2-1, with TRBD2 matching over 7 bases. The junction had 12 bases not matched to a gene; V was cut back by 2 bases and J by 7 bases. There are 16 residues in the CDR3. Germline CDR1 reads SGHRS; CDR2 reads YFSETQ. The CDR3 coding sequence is TGCGCCAGCAGCTTACCGATGGGGGAGGGCCGGAATGAGCAGTTCTTC. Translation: CASSLPMGEGRNEQFF.

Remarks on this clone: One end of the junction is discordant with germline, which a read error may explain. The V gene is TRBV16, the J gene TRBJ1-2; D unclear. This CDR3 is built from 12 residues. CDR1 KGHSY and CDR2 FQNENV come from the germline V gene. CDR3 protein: CASSQSPPDLQF. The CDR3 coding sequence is TGTGCCAGCAGCCAATCGCCTCCAGACCTGCAGTTC.